Listed here are 25 T cell receptor beta chains from one sample, sequenced in a study of cytomegalovirus exposure and HLA in healthy donors. With 60 Vbeta and 13 Jbeta primers, the PCR was carried out. Sequenced by immunoSEQ multiplex PCR; TCRdb stores in-frame clones only, minus some. The data show about 160,000 clones, approximately 80% seen once. The sample was PBMCs. Receptors were obtained from a man aged 45-60 years in good health and CMV-seropositive.

The genes are TRBV2 and TRBJ1-5; D unclear. The germline V and J ends were trimmed by 6 bases and 7 bases, with 13 bases remaining between them. The CDR3 covers 13 residues. Germline CDR1 reads SNHLY; CDR2 reads FYNNEI. This chain's CDR3 is CASSQRFAQPQHF. CDR3 coding DNA: TGTGCCAGCAGCCAGCGGTTTGCGCAGCCCCAGCATTTT.

The V and J genes are TRBV7-9 and TRBJ1-4, with TRBD1 identical over 12 bases. The CDR3 covers 16 residues. Germline CDR1 SEHNR, CDR2 FQNEAQ (reference sequence). V shed 4 bases and J 7 bases; nucleotides not matched to a gene: 7. The CDR3 loop reads CASSSGQGARFEKLFF. CDR3 sequence (DNA): TGTGCCAGCAGCTCGGGACAGGGGGCGCGATTTGAAAAACTGTTTTTT.

The chain joins TRBV28 to TRBJ1-2, with 7 positions matching TRBD1. This CDR3 is built from 13 residues. J was trimmed by 5 bases and V by 4 bases; bases with no gene match: 4. CDR1 is MDHEN and CDR2 is SYDVKM in the germline V gene. The CDR3 region is CASSYGQEYGYTF. The DNA of the CDR3 is TGTGCCAGCAGTTACGGACAGGAGTATGGCTACACCTTC.

The DNA of the CDR3 is TGTGCCAGCAAAAGTCAGTACACAGATACGCAGTATTTT. As protein: CASKSQYTDTQYF. J is TRBJ2-3 and V is TRBV7-6; D uncertain. V gave up 7 bases and J gave up 2 bases, with 10 bases separating them. The CDR3 extends over 13 amino acids. Per the germline V gene, CDR1 is SGHVS and CDR2 is FNYEAQ.

This chain joins TRBV4-2 and TRBJ2-3; 11 bases are a match to TRBD2. The CDR3 spans 17 residues. J gave up 0 bases and V 3 bases, and 5 bases lay outside the gene matches. The germline CDR1 and CDR2 sequences are LGHNA and YNFKEQ. This CDR3 is CASSQRTSGLSTDTQYF. The DNA of the CDR3 is TGTGCCAGCAGCCAGCGGACTAGCGGGCTGAGCACAGATACGCAGTATTTT.

This chain connects TRBV25-1 to TRBJ1-5; 7 positions match TRBD1. The V gene end was trimmed by 6 bases and the J gene end by 11 bases; junction bases not matched to a gene: 13. Germline CDR1 is MGHDK and CDR2 is SYGVNS. The CDR3 covers 14 residues. This CDR3 reads CASSPGTAIRAQHF. Written as DNA, the CDR3 is TGTGCCAGCAGCCCCGGGACAGCTATACGGGCCCAGCATTTT.

This chain joins TRBV29-1 and TRBJ2-3; D gene ambiguous. This CDR3 has 11 amino acids. The V gene lost 7 bases and the J gene lost 2 bases, with 7 bases spanning the gap. Looked up from germline, CDR1 is SQVTM and CDR2 is ANQGSEA. The CDR3 sequence is CSATFTDTQYF. As DNA, the CDR3 is TGCAGCGCCACTTTCACAGATACGCAGTATTTT.

In its sample, this clone was seen once. The chain recombines TRBV18 with TRBJ2-3, with 8 bases fitting TRBD2. This CDR3 is 16 amino acids long. J gave up 6 bases and V 3 bases, and 11 bases lay outside the gene matches. Germline V CDR1 and CDR2: KGHSH, LQKENI. CDR3 sequence reads: CASSPWRGASTDTQYF. In DNA form, the CDR3 reads TGTGCCAGCTCACCTTGGCGGGGGGCTAGTACGGATACGCAGTATTTT.

Comments on this clone: The germline gene is not matched at one end of the junction; a read error may be the cause. This chain joins TRBV7-2 and TRBJ1-2, with TRBD1 identical over 8 bases. Germline assignment: CDR1 SGHTA and CDR2 FQGNSA. The CDR3 is made up of 13 amino acids. The CDR3: CASSWGDRLIRDF. The CDR3 DNA is TGTGCCAGCAGCTGGGGGGACAGGCTAATAAGGGATTTC.

V is TRBV6-1 and J is TRBJ2-3, with TRBD2 as a possible D gene (5 bases). Deletions cut 6 bases from V and 4 bases from J, with 14 bases between. The CDR3 runs 14 residues. Per germline, CDR1 MNHNS and CDR2 SASEGT. The CDR3 region is CASSPERVPDTQYF. The CDR3 coding sequence is TGTGCCAGCAGCCCAGAGAGGGTGCCAGATACGCAGTATTTT.

This clone has only a few counts. The J gene is TRBJ2-2, the V gene TRBV19; 8 nucleotides align to TRBD1. With 4 bases clipped from V and 8 bases from J, the junction kept 9 bases outside the gene matches. The CDR3 is 15 amino acids. Germline V gene data show CDR1 as LNHDA and CDR2 as SQIVND (reference sequence). The CDR3 nucleotides are TGTGCCAGTAGTAAAGGACAGGGTAGTCTTGGGGAGCTGTTTTTT. Translation: CASSKGQGSLGELFF.

By sample share, this clone is medium-sized. The chain uses TRBV7-9 and TRBJ2-7, with 8 positions matching TRBD1. The CDR3 runs to 14 residues. V gave up 5 bases and J gave up 3 bases; unmatched junction bases: 6. Germline lookup yields CDR1 SEHNR and CDR2 FQNEAQ (reference sequence). The CDR3 DNA follows: TGTGCCAGCAGCCACCGGGACAGGAACTACGAGCAGTACTTC. Translation gives CASSHRDRNYEQYF.

The CDR3 nucleotides are TGTGCCAGCAGTGAAACCGGGACAGGGCCTGGAAACACCATATATTTT. Protein: CASSETGTGPGNTIYF. This chain uses TRBV6-1 with TRBJ1-3, with TRBD1 identical over 9 bases. Germline V CDR1 and CDR2: MNHNS, SASEGT. This CDR3 spans 16 amino acids. The ends lost 2 bases at V and 2 bases at J; junction bases unmatched: 4.

This clone was counted a single time. This sequence joins TRBV6-5 and TRBJ2-1; TRBD2 is a possible D gene (6 bases). Trimming took 8 bases from V and 9 from J, leaving 17 bases between them. CDR3 length: 13 amino acids. CDR1 is MNHEY and CDR2 is SVGAGI in the germline V gene. The CDR3 region is CASSLSGRGEQFF. CDR3 DNA: TGTGCCAGCTCCCTGTCCGGGCGGGGTGAGCAGTTCTTC.

CDR3 sequence reads: CASSLSNFAGGLGYTF. CDR3 nucleotide sequence: TGTGCCAGCAGTTTATCGAACTTTGCAGGGGGCTTGGGCTACACCTTC. The chain recombines TRBV28 with TRBJ1-2, with TRBD1 matching 8 bases. CDR1 and CDR2 (germline): MDHEN, SYDVKM. This CDR3 comprises 16 residues. V shed 1 base, J shed 8 bases, and the junction held 12 bases outside the gene matches.

V is TRBV19 and J is TRBJ1-1; D is ambiguous. The CDR3 has 14 residues. Germline assignment: CDR1 LNHDA and CDR2 SQIVND (reference sequence). V was trimmed by 3 bases and J by 0 bases, leaving 8 bases between them. The CDR3 loop reads CASSISIVNTEAFF. The CDR3 nucleotides read TGTGCCAGTAGTATCTCGATAGTGAACACTGAAGCTTTCTTT.

This chain links TRBV19 with TRBJ2-1, with 7 bases matching TRBD2. In germline, CDR1 is LNHDA, CDR2 SQIVND (reference sequence). Trimming took 3 bases from V and 7 from J; bases not matched to a gene: 6. CDR3 length equals 14 residues. CDR3 region: CASSMGPGRNEQFF. The CDR3 DNA reads as TGTGCCAGTAGTATGGGACCCGGGAGGAATGAGCAGTTCTTC.

This chain connects TRBV5-1 to TRBJ2-5, with TRBD1 matching over 7 bases. The closer fit of TRBJ2-7 to the DNA end suggests the J call may be wrong. This CDR3 is 15 amino acids long. CDR1 and CDR2 (germline): SGHRS, YFSETQ. CDR3 DNA: TGCGCCAGCAGCTCAAACAGGGGATCGGGCTACGAGCAGTACTTC. Translation: CASSSNRGSGYEQYF.

About this clone: Other DNA sequences in the sample encode the same CDR3. The rearrangement links TRBV5-6 to TRBJ1-5, with 12 bases fitting TRBD1. This CDR3 has 16 residues. J was trimmed by 5 bases and V by 0 bases; bases with no gene match: 3. The germline gives CDR1 SGHDT, CDR2 YYEEEE. In DNA form, the CDR3 reads TGTGCCAGCAGCTTGGGCGGGACAGGGGGCGATCAGCCCCAGCATTTT. Translated, it gives CASSLGGTGGDQPQHF. The whole variable domain, filled in from reference TRBV5-6 and TRBJ1-5, reads DAGVTQSPTHLIKTRGQQVTLRCSPKSGHDTVSWYQQALGQGPQFIFQYYEEEERQRGNFPDRFSGHQFPNYSSELNVNALLLGDSALYLCASSLGGTGGDQPQHFGDGTRLSIL.

The gene calls are TRBV2 and TRBJ2-7; 10 nucleotides line up with TRBD1. Germline CDR1 is SNHLY and CDR2 is FYNNEI. The CDR3 consists of 13 residues. With 6 bases clipped from V and 4 bases from J, the junction kept 3 bases outside the gene matches. The CDR3 sequence: CASRRGQGYEQYF. The CDR3 nucleotides read TGTGCCAGCAGGAGGGGACAGGGGTACGAGCAGTACTTC.

The chain employs TRBV4-3 and TRBJ1-2, with 8 positions matching TRBD1. The CDR3 is 17 amino acids. V lost 4 bases and J lost 4; bases outside the gene matches: 14. The V gene's germline CDR1 is LGHNA and CDR2 YSLEER. Here the CDR3 reads CASSLSRDRPGPYGYTF. DNA of the CDR3: TGCGCCAGCAGCCTAAGCCGGGACAGGCCAGGTCCCTATGGCTACACCTTC.

This chain connects TRBV7-2 to TRBJ2-7; D possibly corresponds to TRBD2 (5 bases). CDR3 length: 14 amino acids. CDR1 SGHTA and CDR2 FQGNSA come from the germline V gene. V was shortened by 5 bases and J by 2 bases, with 13 bases between the two germline ends. Here the CDR3 reads CASSPSAGPYEQYF. CDR3 DNA: TGTGCCAGCAGCCCCTCGGCGGGCCCCTACGAGCAGTACTTC.

V is TRBV4-3 and J is TRBJ1-4, with 7 bases matching TRBD1. The CDR3 is 14 residues long. With 4 bases clipped from V and 3 bases from J, the junction kept 2 bases outside the gene matches. Germline V gene data show CDR1 as LGHNA and CDR2 as YSLEER. CDR3 sequence: CASSPGGPNEKLFF. DNA of the CDR3: TGCGCCAGCAGCCCAGGGGGGCCTAATGAAAAACTGTTTTTT.

The chain is built from TRBV7-6 and TRBJ1-1; 9 nucleotides align to TRBD1. Germline CDR1 SGHVS, CDR2 FNYEAQ. J gave up 4 bases and V 5 bases, and 29 bases lay outside the gene matches. This CDR3 has 22 residues. The CDR3: CASSNILDSTGGDPRWGTEAFF. As DNA, the CDR3 is TGTGCCAGCAGCAATATCTTAGACTCGACAGGGGGGGATCCGAGATGGGGCACTGAAGCTTTCTTT.

This chain joins TRBV5-1 and TRBJ2-5, with 15 bases fitting TRBD2. Germline V lookup: CDR1 SGHRS, CDR2 YFSETQ. This CDR3 has 19 residues. With 3 bases clipped from V and 2 bases from J, the junction kept 11 bases outside the gene matches. The CDR3 reads CASSWVAGLAGGQQETQYF. CDR3 DNA: TGCGCCAGCAGCTGGGTAGCCGGACTAGCGGGGGGGCAGCAAGAGACCCAGTACTTC.